Below, 27 T cell receptor beta chains from the same sample are listed, as sequenced in a study of blood T cell repertoires in COVID-19. Some clones are missing from TCRdb's copy, which holds only in-frame ones; the method was immunoSEQ multiplex PCR. The profile shows fewer than 80,000 clones, around 87% of them singletons. Sequencing used peripheral blood. Receptors were obtained from a man aged 65 to 79 with acute or convalescent COVID-19.

The chain carries TRBV7-9 and TRBJ1-5; TRBD1 might be the D (5 bases). The CDR3 is 14 amino acids. The V gene's germline CDR1 is SEHNR and CDR2 FQNEAQ (reference sequence). Trimming cost V 5 bases and J 1 base, with 9 bases left between them. CDR3 protein: CASSADISNQPQHF. Written as DNA, the CDR3 is TGTGCCAGCAGCGCGGACATAAGCAATCAGCCCCAGCATTTT. Supplemented by reference TRBV7-9 and TRBJ1-5, the full variable domain reads DTGVSQNPRHKITKRGQNVTFRCDPISEHNRLYWYRQTLGQGPEFLTYFQNEAQLEKSRLLSDRFSAERPKGSFSTLEIQRTEQGDSAMYLCASSADISNQPQHFGDGTRLSIL.

The genes are TRBV5-1 and TRBJ1-5; TRBD1 is a possible D gene (6 bases). With 0 bases removed from V and 1 base from J, the gap between germline ends came to 11 bases. CDR1 SGHRS and CDR2 YFSETQ come from the germline V gene. The CDR3 totals 16 residues. The CDR3 is CASSLAPGTSNQPQHF. The CDR3 coding sequence is TGCGCCAGCAGCTTGGCTCCAGGGACAAGCAATCAGCCCCAGCATTTT. Combining the CDR3 with reference TRBV5-1 and TRBJ1-5 gives the whole variable domain KAGVTQTPRYLIKTRGQQVTLSCSPISGHRSVSWYQQTPGQGLQFLFEYFSETQRNKGNFPGRFSGRQFSNSRSEMNVSTLELGDSALYLCASSLAPGTSNQPQHFGDGTRLSIL.

This clone was recorded once. The rearrangement links TRBV6-6 to TRBJ2-3; 7 bases line up with TRBD2. Per the germline V gene, CDR1 is MNHNY and CDR2 is SVGAGI (reference sequence). Trimming removed 11 bases from V and 3 bases from J; junction bases left unmatched: 8. This CDR3 spans 13 amino acids. The CDR3 reads CAVGLAETDTQYF. Written as DNA, the CDR3 is TGTGCCGTTGGGCTAGCGGAAACAGATACGCAGTATTTT.

The chain is built from TRBV9 and TRBJ1-3, with 7 bases fitting TRBD1. V was pared by 3 bases and J by 0 bases, with 3 bases of the junction left unmatched. From germline, CDR1 is SGDLS and CDR2 YYNGEE. The CDR3 runs 15 residues. Written as DNA, the CDR3 is TGTGCCAGCAGCGAGGGGACAGTCTCTGGAAACACCATATATTTT. The encoded protein is CASSEGTVSGNTIYF.

The rearrangement links TRBV7-9 to TRBJ2-7, with D hard to call. V was clipped by 1 base and J by 6 bases, with 10 bases between them. The germline gives CDR1 SEHNR, CDR2 FQNEAQ (reference sequence). The CDR3 extends over 13 amino acids. The CDR3 DNA follows: TGTGCCAGCAGCTTAGATGCGTTATCCGAGCAGTACTTC. Amino acid sequence: CASSLDALSEQYF.

This clone has a handful of counts. J is TRBJ1-1 and V is TRBV2; D remains unclear. Per germline, CDR1 SNHLY and CDR2 FYNNEI. Trimming cost V 6 bases and J 5 bases, with 13 bases left between them. There are 13 residues in the CDR3. Written as DNA, the CDR3 is TGTGCCAGCAGCCAAAAATCCAGTACTGAAGCTTTCTTT. This sequence encodes CASSQKSSTEAFF.

The chain carries TRBV21-1 and TRBJ2-1; TRBD1, as called in the table, went unchecked against the DNA. TRBV21-1 is a documented pseudogene. The CDR3 spans 20 residues. The CDR3 DNA reads TGTGCCAGCAGCAACAAGGACAGGGTAAAAGGGAGAATAAGGGACAATGAGCAGTTCTTC. Translation: CASSNKDRVKGRIRDNEQFF.

The J gene is TRBJ1-1, the V gene TRBV5-5; the D gene is possibly TRBD1 (6 bases). Germline V lookup: CDR1 SGHKS, CDR2 YYEKEE (reference sequence). Between the trimmed V and J ends, which lost 6 bases and 0 bases, there was a span of 12 bases. This CDR3 is built from 14 residues. The CDR3 bases are TGTGCCAGCACGAATAGGGGGATGAACACTGAAGCTTTCTTT. This sequence encodes CASTNRGMNTEAFF. Full variable domain (outside the CDR3, taken from reference TRBV5-5 and TRBJ1-1): DAGVTQSPTHLIKTRGQQVTLRCSPISGHKSVSWYQQVLGQGPQFIFQYYEKEERGRGNFPDRFSARQFPNYSSELNVNALLLGDSALYLCASTNRGMNTEAFFGQGTRLTVV.

The rearrangement joins TRBV6-1 to TRBJ2-5, with 10 bases that match TRBD2. This CDR3 comprises 16 residues. Unmatched junction bases numbered 5, after V lost 3 bases and J lost 1 base. CDR1 MNHNS and CDR2 SASEGT come from the germline V gene. CDR3: CASSELAGGPQETQYF. The CDR3 DNA sequence: TGTGCCAGCAGTGAGTTAGCGGGGGGTCCCCAAGAGACCCAGTACTTC.

This chain uses TRBV6-6 with TRBJ2-3; 7 positions agree with TRBD1. Trimming removed 4 bases from V and 4 bases from J; junction bases left unmatched: 11. This CDR3 region has 16 residues. From germline, CDR1 is MNHNY and CDR2 SVGAGI (reference sequence). CDR3 region: CASSSLSTGYPDTQYF. DNA of the CDR3: TGTGCCAGCAGTTCCCTCTCGACAGGGTATCCAGATACGCAGTATTTT.

J is TRBJ2-7 and V is TRBV11-3; TRBD1 matches at 9 bases. V was clipped by 6 bases and J by 6 bases; unmatched bases: 3. Germline CDR1 is SGHNT and CDR2 is YENEEA. The CDR3 spans 12 residues. This CDR3 is CASRQGAFEQYF. The DNA for the CDR3 is TGTGCCAGCAGACAGGGGGCTTTCGAGCAGTACTTC.

The rearrangement links TRBV28 to TRBJ1-5, with 9 positions matching TRBD1. Germline trimming cut 3 bases from V and 7 bases from J; bases unmatched to any gene: 4. The CDR3 totals 14 residues. Germline V CDR1 and CDR2: MDHEN, SYDVKM. The DNA of the CDR3 is TGTGCCAGCAGTTTGACAGGGGGAAGCCAGCCCCAGCATTTT. As protein: CASSLTGGSQPQHF.

The chain carries TRBV11-3 and TRBJ2-5; tentatively, D is TRBD2 (5 bases). Germline CDR1 is SGHNT and CDR2 is YENEEA. The ends were cut back, 2 bases at V and 3 bases at J, with 13 bases in the middle. The CDR3 loop spans 15 amino acids. CDR3 loop: CASSLRSGKEETQYF. CDR3 nucleotides: TGTGCCAGCAGCTTAAGGTCCGGGAAGGAAGAGACCCAGTACTTC. Combining the CDR3 with reference TRBV11-3 and TRBJ2-5 gives the whole variable domain EAGVVQSPRYKIIEKKQPVAFWCNPISGHNTLYWYLQNLGQGPELLIRYENEEAVDDSQLPKDRFSAERLKGVDSTLKIQPAELGDSAVYLCASSLRSGKEETQYFGPGTRLLVL.

The rearrangement joins TRBV6-2 or TRBV6-3 to TRBJ2-2; tentative D call: TRBD1 (6 bases). The CDR3 consists of 16 residues. The V end was cut by 2 bases, the J end by 5 bases, with 15 bases between. CDR1 and CDR2 from the germline V gene are MNHEY and SVGEGT. The CDR3, as DNA: TGTGCCAGCAGTTACATACAGGGCGGTGTGACCGGGGAGCTGTTTTTT. This translates into CASSYIQGGVTGELFF.

V gene TRBV28 combines with J gene TRBJ2-7; 8 bases align to TRBD1. The V and J ends lost 8 bases and 4 bases, in that order; junction bases with no gene match: 7. This CDR3 region has 13 residues. Germline loops: CDR1 MDHEN, CDR2 SYDVKM. CDR3 sequence reads: CASSGQVLYEQYF. The CDR3 DNA follows: TGTGCCAGCTCGGGACAGGTCCTATACGAGCAGTACTTC.

The V gene is TRBV28, the J gene TRBJ1-2, with D perhaps matching TRBD1 (6 bases). V was shortened by 5 bases and J by 4 bases, with 8 bases between the two germline ends. The germline V gene has CDR1 MDHEN and CDR2 SYDVKM. There are 12 residues in the CDR3. The CDR3 here is CASSRGGYGYTF. In DNA form, the CDR3 reads TGTGCCAGCAGTCGAGGGGGCTATGGCTACACCTTC.

V gene TRBV7-8 combines with J gene TRBJ2-7; tentative D call: TRBD1 (6 bases). The CDR3 contains 13 residues. CDR1 is SGHVS and CDR2 is FQNEAQ in the germline V gene. Trimming cost V 5 bases and J 1 base, with 9 bases left between them. The CDR3 reads CASSRTESYEQYF. The CDR3 region has the DNA TGTGCCAGCAGCCGGACAGAATCCTACGAGCAGTACTTC.

This chain joins TRBV13 and TRBJ2-1; the D gene is possibly TRBD2 (6 bases). CDR1 and CDR2 from the germline V gene are PRHDT and FYEKMQ (reference sequence). Trimming pared 5 bases from V and 0 bases from J, leaving 14 bases between. This CDR3 spans 16 amino acids. In DNA form, the CDR3 reads TGTGCCAGCAGCCCCCGCGGGGACTCCTCCTACAATGAGCAGTTCTTC. It yields the protein CASSPRGDSSYNEQFF.

This chain uses TRBV12-3 or TRBV12-4 with TRBJ1-5, with D hard to call. The germline V and J ends were trimmed by 6 bases and 7 bases, with 13 bases remaining between them. There are 13 residues in the CDR3. DNA of the CDR3: TGTGCCAGCAGCTCCGGTCCTGCCCAGCCCCAGCATTTT. It is translated as CASSSGPAQPQHF.

The chain is built from TRBV11-3 and TRBJ2-3; TRBD1 might be the D (6 bases). The length of the CDR3 is 13 residues. V lost 4 bases and J 3 bases, leaving 8 bases between the germline ends. Germline V lookup: CDR1 SGHNT, CDR2 YENEEA. The CDR3 here is CASSSQGTDTQYF. The CDR3 nucleotides read TGTGCCAGCAGCTCACAGGGTACAGATACGCAGTATTTT. The full variable domain, rest sourced from reference TRBV11-3 and TRBJ2-3, is EAGVVQSPRYKIIEKKQPVAFWCNPISGHNTLYWYLQNLGQGPELLIRYENEEAVDDSQLPKDRFSAERLKGVDSTLKIQPAELGDSAVYLCASSSQGTDTQYFGPGTRLTVL.

The rearrangement links TRBV4-2 to TRBJ2-2; D is unresolved. The germline gives CDR1 LGHNA, CDR2 YNFKEQ. V was trimmed by 1 base and J by 1 base, leaving 4 bases between them. This CDR3 spans 14 amino acids. CDR3 loop: CASSQVLNTGELFF. CDR3 DNA sequence: TGTGCCAGCAGCCAAGTTCTGAACACCGGGGAGCTGTTTTTT.

This clone has just one count. The V gene is TRBV28, the J gene TRBJ1-4; D is possibly TRBD1 (5 bases). The CDR3 is 16 amino acids. In germline, CDR1 is MDHEN, CDR2 SYDVKM. V dropped 7 bases and J dropped 4 bases, with 19 bases sitting between them. The CDR3 loop reads CASTPLGVLGNEKLFF. In nucleotides, the CDR3 is TGTGCCAGCACCCCCCTAGGGGTCTTGGGTAATGAAAAACTGTTTTTT.

The sample holds one count of this clone. The chain links TRBV6-4 to TRBJ2-1; 7 nucleotides match TRBD1. The CDR3 contains 13 residues. Germline CDR1 MRHNA, CDR2 SNTAGT. With 5 bases clipped from V and 5 bases from J, the junction kept 3 bases outside the gene matches. The CDR3 region is CASSPTGNNEQFF. The CDR3 bases are TGTGCCAGCAGTCCGACAGGGAACAATGAGCAGTTCTTC.

V and J are TRBV3-1 (or the pseudogene TRBV3-2) and TRBJ2-1, with 8 bases that match TRBD2. V was clipped by 6 bases and J by 9 bases; unmatched bases: 10. There are 14 residues in the CDR3. The V gene's germline CDR1 is LGHDT and CDR2 YNNKEL (reference sequence). CDR3 nucleotides: TGTGCCAGCAGACCCGGGACTAGAAGAGGTGAGCAGTTCTTC. Translating it yields CASRPGTRRGEQFF.

The chain recombines TRBV30 with TRBJ2-1; weak D call: TRBD2 (6 bases). The V gene's germline CDR1 is GTSNPN and CDR2 SVGIG (reference sequence). V gave up 3 bases and J gave up 3 bases, with 21 bases separating them. The CDR3 consists of 17 residues. The CDR3 bases are TGTGCCTGGAGCGACCGGGACTCCGGATGGAACTACAATGAGCAGTTCTTC. Encoded protein: CAWSDRDSGWNYNEQFF.

This clone was seen a few times. The chain combines TRBV30 with TRBJ1-6; maybe TRBD1 (5 bases). Germline V CDR1 and CDR2: GTSNPN, SVGIG (reference sequence). The CDR3 is 14 residues long. Trimming left V 2 bases short and J 10 bases short, with 15 bases between. In nucleotides, the CDR3 is TGTGCCTGGAGTTTCGTCCAGGGAGGGTCACCCCTCCACTTT. Translating gives CAWSFVQGGSPLHF.

V and J are TRBV3-1 (or the pseudogene TRBV3-2) and TRBJ2-2; maybe TRBD1 (6 bases). The CDR3 extends over 13 amino acids. Germline lookup yields CDR1 LGHDT and CDR2 YNNKEL (reference sequence). Between the trimmed V and J ends, which lost 4 bases and 6 bases, there was a span of 9 bases. The DNA of the CDR3 is TGTGCCAGCAGCCTCCAGGGGCCCGGGGAGCTGTTTTTT. Amino acids: CASSLQGPGELFF.